A single sample gave rise to the 18 T cell receptor beta chains below, sequenced in a study of blood T cell repertoires in COVID-19 (dated by TCRdb to 2018 to 2020). The library was produced with the immunoSEQ multiplex PCR assay. The clones in this table, taken by TCRdb from immuneACCESS, are in-frame only. Not every clone is retained; where verified, under half of the shortfall comes from an unresolved V gene, and the cause of the rest is unknown. This sample holds tens of thousands of clones; about four fifths were observed only once. Around 8.7% of the sample is in the top ten clones. The sample was peripheral blood. These receptors originate from a woman aged 80 or older with acute or convalescent COVID-19.

CDR3 sequence: CSVTGLETQYF. The CDR3 bases are TGCAGCGTCACCGGTTTGGAGACCCAGTACTTC. This chain links TRBV29-1 with TRBJ2-5; D remains ambiguous. Germline loops: CDR1 SQVTM, CDR2 ANQGSEA. This CDR3 has 11 residues. Trimming took off 6 bases at V and 5 bases at J, with 10 bases between the two ends.

This clone was counted once. The rearrangement links TRBV10-3 to TRBJ1-2; D is perhaps TRBD1 (6 bases). V shed 6 bases and J shed 4 bases, with 15 bases lying between them. The CDR3 is made up of 14 amino acids. CDR1 and CDR2 from the germline V gene are ENHRY and SYGVKD. The DNA of the CDR3 is TGTGCCATCAGGGAGGGGGGGTTCCCCTATGGCTACACCTTC. Translated, it gives CAIREGGFPYGYTF.

This clone was counted once. The chain employs TRBV6-5 and TRBJ2-7; 11 nucleotides line up with TRBD1. CDR3 size: 14 residues. Trimming removed 6 bases from V and 4 bases from J; junction bases left unmatched: 5. Germline V gene sequence: CDR1 MNHEY, CDR2 SVGAGI. Here the CDR3 reads CASRPGQGVYEQYF. In nucleotides, the CDR3 is TGTGCCAGCAGACCGGGACAGGGGGTATACGAGCAGTACTTC.

Turning to this clone: The junction departs from germline at one end; a sequencing error may be responsible. This rearrangement joins TRBV5-1 to TRBJ2-3; D uncertain. This CDR3 spans 15 amino acids. The germline gives CDR1 SGHRS, CDR2 YFSETQ. The CDR3 DNA reads as TGCGCCAGCACCTTGCGAGGCGCCAGTGCAGATACGCAGTATTTT. This sequence encodes CASTLRGASADTQYF. Complete variable domain (other parts from reference TRBV5-1 and TRBJ2-3): KAGVTQTPRYLIKTRGQQVTLSCSPISGHRSVSWYQQTPGQGLQFLFEYFSETQRNKGNFPGRFSGRQFSNSRSEMNVSTLELGDSALYLCASTLRGASADTQYFGPGTRLTVL.

In this sample, this clone turned up once. CDR3 nucleotides: TGCAGTGCTAGTTCCCCTGGGCGGGGGAACACCGGGGAGCTGTTTTTT. Translated, it gives CSASSPGRGNTGELFF. The gene calls are TRBV20-1 and TRBJ2-2; a weak D match, TRBD2 (6 bases). This CDR3 is built from 16 residues. Per the germline V gene, CDR1 is DFQATT and CDR2 is SNEGSKA (reference sequence). Trimming cost V 3 bases and J 1 base, with 15 bases left between them.

The chain joins TRBV5-1 to TRBJ2-2; D possibly corresponds to TRBD1 (5 bases). Trimming left V 1 base short and J 6 bases short, with 13 bases between. The CDR3 runs to 15 residues. CDR1 and CDR2 from the germline V gene are SGHRS and YFSETQ. CDR3 in DNA: TGCGCCAGCAGCTTGCCCTCCGCAGGGTCCGGGGAGCTGTTTTTT. It is translated as CASSLPSAGSGELFF.

The V call is TRBV10-1, the J call TRBJ2-4; 7 bases are shared with TRBD1. This CDR3 has 16 amino acids. CDR1 and CDR2 from the germline V gene are WNHNN and SYGVQD (reference sequence). V was clipped by 2 bases and J by 1 base; unmatched bases: 5. CDR3 protein: CASSETRGPAKNIQYF. The CDR3 DNA is TGCGCCAGCAGTGAGACGAGGGGGCCCGCCAAAAACATTCAGTACTTC.

This clone showed up just a few times. This chain joins TRBV12-5 and TRBJ2-7; weak D call: TRBD1 (6 bases). The CDR3 has 13 amino acids. Between the trimmed V and J ends, which lost 5 bases and 6 bases, there was a span of 14 bases. Germline loops: CDR1 LGHNT, CDR2 FRNRAP. Here the CDR3 DNA reads TGTGCTAGTGGTACTCCAATCAGGGGCGAGCAGTACTTC. Protein sequence: CASGTPIRGEQYF.

This chain connects TRBV19 to TRBJ1-1, with D tentatively TRBD1 (5 bases). Germline V CDR1 and CDR2: LNHDA, SQIVND (reference sequence). V was trimmed by 8 bases and J by 5 bases, leaving 15 bases between them. This CDR3 is built from 13 residues. CDR3 in amino acids: CASEWSGGTEAFF. The CDR3 nucleotides read TGTGCCAGTGAGTGGTCGGGGGGTACTGAAGCTTTCTTT.

This sequence joins TRBV3-1 (or the pseudogene TRBV3-2) and TRBJ2-7; maybe TRBD2 (6 bases). Germline V CDR1 and CDR2: LGHDT, YNNKEL (reference sequence). V lost 3 bases and J 3 bases, leaving 12 bases between the germline ends. The CDR3 runs to 14 residues. The CDR3 sequence is CASSQPGGNYEQYF. The DNA for the CDR3 is TGTGCCAGCAGCCAGCCTGGGGGGAACTACGAGCAGTACTTC.

The chain is built from TRBV14 and TRBJ2-1; the match to TRBD2 covers 9 bases. V lost 4 bases and J lost 0; bases outside the gene matches: 4. The CDR3 runs 16 residues. From germline, CDR1 is SGHDN and CDR2 FVKESK. DNA for the CDR3: TGTGCCAGCAGCCTCTATAGCGGGAGCTCCTACAATGAGCAGTTCTTC. This gives the protein CASSLYSGSSYNEQFF.

This rearrangement joins TRBV5-1 to TRBJ2-5; the D gene is possibly TRBD2 (6 bases). Germline CDR1 SGHRS, CDR2 YFSETQ. CDR3 length: 15 residues. The V end lost 3 bases, the J end lost 8 bases, and 20 bases lay between the germline ends. The CDR3 DNA is TGCGCCAGCAGCTCATCACTAGCCCTTCCAGAAACCCAGTACTTC. This translates into CASSSSLALPETQYF.

This clone appeared a single time. The J gene is TRBJ1-5, the V gene TRBV19; D is possibly TRBD1 (5 bases). Germline CDR1 reads LNHDA; CDR2 reads SQIVND (reference sequence). V lost 5 bases and J 7 bases, leaving 15 bases between the germline ends. This CDR3 has 14 amino acids. Here the CDR3 reads CASSFRVLGQPQHF. DNA of the CDR3: TGTGCCAGTAGTTTCAGGGTTCTCGGGCAGCCCCAGCATTTT. The variable domain in full, with the rest retrieved from reference TRBV19 and TRBJ1-5, is DGGITQSPKYLFRKEGQNVTLSCEQNLNHDAMYWYRQDPGQGLRLIYYSQIVNDFQKGDIAEGYSVSREKKESFPLTVTSAQKNPTAFYLCASSFRVLGQPQHFGDGTRLSIL.

This chain links TRBV19 with TRBJ1-2; TRBD1 might be the D (5 bases). The germline V gene has CDR1 LNHDA and CDR2 SQIVND (reference sequence). V was trimmed by 6 bases and J by 11 bases, leaving 19 bases between them. This CDR3 is built from 13 residues. CDR3 loop: CASSPSPPGGYTF. The CDR3 coding sequence is TGTGCCAGTAGCCCAAGCCCTCCCGGGGGATACACCTTC.

The V gene is TRBV11-2, the J gene TRBJ1-1, with a possible D match to TRBD1 (6 bases). The CDR3 runs to 15 residues. V was clipped by 5 bases and J by 5 bases, with 18 bases between them. Germline CDR1 reads SGHAT; CDR2 reads FQNNGV. CDR3 in DNA: TGTGCCAGCAGCCAGGCTTGGGGGCCTGGGACTGAAGCTTTCTTT. Translation: CASSQAWGPGTEAFF.

The gene calls are TRBV7-9 and TRBJ2-7; 12 bases match TRBD2. The CDR3 extends over 16 amino acids. V trimming: 1 base; J trimming: 0 bases; junction bases outside the gene matches: 1. CDR1 is SEHNR and CDR2 is FQNEAQ in the germline V gene (reference sequence). CDR3 sequence reads: CASSLGLAGASYEQYF. The DNA of the CDR3 is TGTGCCAGCAGCTTAGGACTAGCGGGAGCCTCCTACGAGCAGTACTTC.

CDR3 nucleotides: TGTGCCAGCAGGTCTCCCCGGACAGGGTCGAAGGATACGCAGTATTTT. Translation gives CASRSPRTGSKDTQYF. The chain links TRBV5-6 to TRBJ2-3, with 8 bases identical to TRBD1. In germline, CDR1 is SGHDT, CDR2 YYEEEE. V lost 5 bases to trimming and J lost 6 bases; unmatched junction nucleotides: 14. The CDR3 has 16 amino acids.

The chain recombines TRBV6-5 with TRBJ2-2; 10 bases agree with TRBD2. Trimming took 2 bases from V and 5 from J; bases not matched to a gene: 5. Germline-derived CDR1 and CDR2 are MNHEY and SVGAGI. The CDR3 spans 16 residues. CDR3 region: CASSYIGTSETGELFF. The CDR3 region has the DNA TGTGCCAGCAGTTACATCGGGACTAGCGAAACCGGGGAGCTGTTTTTT.